This T cell receptor beta chain derives from a study of blood T cell repertoires in COVID-19 (dated by TCRdb to about 2020). With respect to the entire study: Samples from collaborators originated in the United States, Italy and Spain and spanned both the acute and convalescent phases of COVID-19. The repertoires were made available in a free public database intended to serve as a resource for research on the immune response to SARS-CoV-2. A de-identified subject ID, COVID-19 status, age in years and sex were almost always included in the sample metadata. Subjects who had been exposed to COVID-19, were actively infected with it, or had recovered from it provided the deeply sampled blood TCRbeta repertoires that made up the dataset. The samples were drawn from two sources: the first 160 participants of the ongoing ImmuneRACE study, and about 1,300 subjects contributed by 6 global collaborators. The prospective study material was composed of cDNA or gDNA derived from T cells, B-cell-depleted T cells, or PBMCs. Where available, HLA class I and class II types were taken from metadata supplied by the sample provider and were not determined by assay-based typing.

Beyond this particular receptor, the publication reports: The amount of clinical and demographic metadata varied by source and participant and was provided uncurated.

Collaborating institutions collected whole blood in K2EDTA tubes following their own protocols. For TCRbeta analysis, collaborators shipped samples as frozen whole blood, isolated PBMCs, or DNA extracted from either of those sample types. Reading the germline V gene gives CDR1 KGHDR and CDR2 SFDVKD. V and J are truncated by 7 bases and 4 bases respectively, leaving an intervening sequence of 19 bases. The CDR3, cysteine through phenylalanine, is 16 amino acids long. Only the CDR3 region is kept as DNA, spanning 48 bases read in frame from base 1. The immunoSEQ Assay, a bias-controlled multiplex PCR, was used to amplify TCRbeta CDR3 regions from genomic DNA. Concerning the study's data processing: The number of nucleated cells in each sample was estimated by amplification of reference gene primers within the assay. To quantify the absolute abundance of each unique TCRbeta CDR3 rearrangement, sequence reads were collapsed and filtered. For each sample, productive Simpson clonality was calculated as the square root of Simpson's diversity index over productive rearrangements. In TCRdb, the immuneACCESS table is reduced to in-frame sequences with V and J assigned. These tables do not hold every clone; where another copy was compared, an unresolved V gene accounts for under half, and the others remain unexplained. V and J calls and clone size are those listed in that table; D and trimming were worked out from the DNA. This sample comprises some 120,000 clones, approximately 80% of them detected only once. Of the sample, 0.8% to 0.9% falls within the top ten clones.

Note on this clone: It lacks a known antigen. No base quality values were provided; no much bigger clone lies one nucleotide off.

Sequencing was done on a sample of peripheral blood. This sequence was found in a woman between 65 and 79 years old with acute or convalescent COVID-19. The chain was built from TRBV24-1 and TRBJ2-1, with TRBD2 tentatively as D gene (6 bases match). The encoded CDR3 is CATSTPGGEDYNEQFF. The DNA sequence is TGTGCCACCAGCACCCCGGGCGGGGAGGATTACAATGAGCAGTTCTTC.